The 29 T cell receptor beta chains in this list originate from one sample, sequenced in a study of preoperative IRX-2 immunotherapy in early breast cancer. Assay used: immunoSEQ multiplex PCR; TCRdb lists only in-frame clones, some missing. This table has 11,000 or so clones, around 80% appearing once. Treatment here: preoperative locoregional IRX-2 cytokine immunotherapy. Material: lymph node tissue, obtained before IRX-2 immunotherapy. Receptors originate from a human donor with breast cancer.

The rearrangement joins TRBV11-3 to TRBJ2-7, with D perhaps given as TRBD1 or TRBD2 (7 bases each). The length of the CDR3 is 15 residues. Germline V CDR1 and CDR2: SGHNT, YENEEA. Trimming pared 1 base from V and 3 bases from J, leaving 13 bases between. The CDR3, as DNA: TGTGCCAGCAGCTTAGGAGCAGGGGGGGACTACGAGCAGTACTTC. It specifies CASSLGAGGDYEQYF. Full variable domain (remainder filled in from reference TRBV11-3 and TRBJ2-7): EAGVVQSPRYKIIEKKQPVAFWCNPISGHNTLYWYLQNLGQGPELLIRYENEEAVDDSQLPKDRFSAERLKGVDSTLKIQPAELGDSAVYLCASSLGAGGDYEQYFGPGTRLTVT.

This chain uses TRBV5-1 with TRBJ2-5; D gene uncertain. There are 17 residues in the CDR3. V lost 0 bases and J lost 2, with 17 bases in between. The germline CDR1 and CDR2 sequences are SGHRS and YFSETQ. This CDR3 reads CASSLAKVLRSQETQYF. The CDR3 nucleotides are TGCGCCAGCAGCTTGGCCAAGGTCCTACGGAGTCAAGAGACCCAGTACTTC.

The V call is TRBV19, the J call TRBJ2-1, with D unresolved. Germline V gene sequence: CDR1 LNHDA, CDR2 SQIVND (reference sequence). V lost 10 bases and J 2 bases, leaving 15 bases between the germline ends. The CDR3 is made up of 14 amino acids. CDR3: CATAVRRAYNEQFF. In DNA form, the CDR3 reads TGTGCCACCGCAGTAAGACGGGCCTACAATGAGCAGTTCTTC.

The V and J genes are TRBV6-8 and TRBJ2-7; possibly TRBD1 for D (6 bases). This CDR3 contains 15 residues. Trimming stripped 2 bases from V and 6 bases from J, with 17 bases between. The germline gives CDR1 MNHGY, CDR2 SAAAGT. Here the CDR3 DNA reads TGTGCCAGCAGTTACGGGACATTTAGAATCTCCGAGCAGTACTTC. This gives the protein CASSYGTFRISEQYF.

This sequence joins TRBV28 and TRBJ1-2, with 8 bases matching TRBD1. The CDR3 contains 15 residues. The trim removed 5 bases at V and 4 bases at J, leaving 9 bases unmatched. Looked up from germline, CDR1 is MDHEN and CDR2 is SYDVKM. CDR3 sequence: CASSPGGPRSYGYTF. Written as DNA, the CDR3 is TGTGCCAGCAGTCCAGGGGGCCCCCGTTCCTATGGCTACACCTTC.

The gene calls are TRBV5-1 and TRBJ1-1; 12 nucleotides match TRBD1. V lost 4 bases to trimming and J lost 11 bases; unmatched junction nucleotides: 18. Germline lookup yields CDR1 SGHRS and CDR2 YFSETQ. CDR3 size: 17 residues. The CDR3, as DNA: TGCGCCAGCAGCGGGGAGCGGGACAGGGGGCGTGGAAGTACGGCTTTCTTT. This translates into CASSGERDRGRGSTAFF. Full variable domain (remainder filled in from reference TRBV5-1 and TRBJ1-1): KAGVTQTPRYLIKTRGQQVTLSCSPISGHRSVSWYQQTPGQGLQFLFEYFSETQRNKGNFPGRFSGRQFSNSRSEMNVSTLELGDSALYLCASSGERDRGRGSTAFFGQGTRLTVV.

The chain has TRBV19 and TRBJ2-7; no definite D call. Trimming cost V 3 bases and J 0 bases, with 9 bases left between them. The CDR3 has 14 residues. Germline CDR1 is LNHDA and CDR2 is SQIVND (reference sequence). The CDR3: CASSMKVPSYEQYF. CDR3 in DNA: TGTGCCAGTAGTATGAAGGTCCCCTCCTACGAGCAGTACTTC.

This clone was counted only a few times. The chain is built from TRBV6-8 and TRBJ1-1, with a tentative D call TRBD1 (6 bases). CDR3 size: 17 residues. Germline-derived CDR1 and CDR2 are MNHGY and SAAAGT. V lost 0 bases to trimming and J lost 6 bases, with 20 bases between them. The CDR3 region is CASSYSSLGRGDAEAFF. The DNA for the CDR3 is TGTGCCAGCAGTTACTCGAGTCTCGGCAGGGGCGACGCTGAAGCTTTCTTT.

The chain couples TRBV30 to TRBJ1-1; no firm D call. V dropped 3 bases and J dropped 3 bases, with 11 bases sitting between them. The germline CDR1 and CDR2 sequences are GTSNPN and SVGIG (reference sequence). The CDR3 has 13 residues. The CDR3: CAWRWGRDTEAFF. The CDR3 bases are TGTGCCTGGAGGTGGGGTCGGGACACTGAAGCTTTCTTT.

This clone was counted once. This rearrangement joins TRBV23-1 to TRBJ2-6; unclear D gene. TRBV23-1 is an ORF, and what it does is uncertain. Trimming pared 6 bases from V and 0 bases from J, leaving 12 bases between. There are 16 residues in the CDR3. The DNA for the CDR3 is TGCGCCAGCAGCCACGGTCCCGTCTCTGGGGCCAACGTCCTGACTTTC. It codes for CASSHGPVSGANVLTF.

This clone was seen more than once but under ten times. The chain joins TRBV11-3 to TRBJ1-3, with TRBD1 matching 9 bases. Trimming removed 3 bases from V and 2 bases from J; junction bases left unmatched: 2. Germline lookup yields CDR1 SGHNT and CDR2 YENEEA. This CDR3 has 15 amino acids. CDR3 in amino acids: CASSLGQGTGNTIYF. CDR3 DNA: TGTGCCAGCAGCTTGGGACAGGGAACTGGAAACACCATATATTTT.

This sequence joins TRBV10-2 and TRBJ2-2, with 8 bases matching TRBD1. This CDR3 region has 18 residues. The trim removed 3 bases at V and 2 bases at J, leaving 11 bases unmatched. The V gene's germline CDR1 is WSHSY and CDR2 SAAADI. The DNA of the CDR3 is TGCGCCAGCAGTGACCCCGGAGACAGGGGCTTCAACACCGGGGAGCTGTTTTTT. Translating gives CASSDPGDRGFNTGELFF.

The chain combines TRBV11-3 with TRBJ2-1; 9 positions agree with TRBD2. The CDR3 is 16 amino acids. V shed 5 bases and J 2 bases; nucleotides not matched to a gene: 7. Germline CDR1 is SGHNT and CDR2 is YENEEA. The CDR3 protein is CASSPTRTSAYNEQFF. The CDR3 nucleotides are TGTGCCAGCAGCCCGACCAGGACTAGCGCCTACAATGAGCAGTTCTTC.

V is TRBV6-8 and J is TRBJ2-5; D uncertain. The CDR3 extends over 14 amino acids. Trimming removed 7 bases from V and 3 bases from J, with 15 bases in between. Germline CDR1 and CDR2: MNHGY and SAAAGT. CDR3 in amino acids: CASTDGSGEETQYF. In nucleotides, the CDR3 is TGTGCCAGCACGGACGGGTCAGGTGAAGAGACCCAGTACTTC.

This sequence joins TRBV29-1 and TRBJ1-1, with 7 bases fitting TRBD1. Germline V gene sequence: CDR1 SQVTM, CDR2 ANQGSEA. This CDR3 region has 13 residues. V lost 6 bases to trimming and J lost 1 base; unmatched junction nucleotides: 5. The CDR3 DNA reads TGCAGCGTCCTCGGGACAGCGAACACTGAAGCTTTCTTT. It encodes CSVLGTANTEAFF.

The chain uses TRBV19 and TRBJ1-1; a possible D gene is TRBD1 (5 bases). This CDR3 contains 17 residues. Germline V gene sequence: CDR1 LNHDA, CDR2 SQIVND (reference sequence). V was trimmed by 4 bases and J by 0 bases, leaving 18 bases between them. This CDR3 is CASSKVRGSVMNTEAFF. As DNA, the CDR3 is TGTGCCAGTAGTAAGGTTCGGGGCTCGGTCATGAACACTGAAGCTTTCTTT.

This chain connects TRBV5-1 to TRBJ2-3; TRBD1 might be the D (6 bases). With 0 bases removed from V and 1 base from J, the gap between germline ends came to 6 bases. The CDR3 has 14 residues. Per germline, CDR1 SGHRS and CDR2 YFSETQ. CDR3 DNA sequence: TGCGCCAGCAGCTTGGGGACAGGCACAGATACGCAGTATTTT. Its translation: CASSLGTGTDTQYF.

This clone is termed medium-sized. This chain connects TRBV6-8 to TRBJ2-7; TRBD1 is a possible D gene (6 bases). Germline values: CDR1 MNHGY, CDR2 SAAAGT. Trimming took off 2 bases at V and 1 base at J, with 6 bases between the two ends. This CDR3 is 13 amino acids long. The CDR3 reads CASSYTGSYEQYF. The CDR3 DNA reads TGTGCCAGCAGTTACACAGGGTCCTACGAGCAGTACTTC.

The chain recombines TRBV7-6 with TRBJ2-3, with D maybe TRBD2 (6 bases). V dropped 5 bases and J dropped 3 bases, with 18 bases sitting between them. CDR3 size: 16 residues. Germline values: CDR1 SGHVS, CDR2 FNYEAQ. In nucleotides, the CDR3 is TGTGCCAGCAGCCAAGGAGACCGGGACTTAACAGATACGCAGTATTTT. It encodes CASSQGDRDLTDTQYF.

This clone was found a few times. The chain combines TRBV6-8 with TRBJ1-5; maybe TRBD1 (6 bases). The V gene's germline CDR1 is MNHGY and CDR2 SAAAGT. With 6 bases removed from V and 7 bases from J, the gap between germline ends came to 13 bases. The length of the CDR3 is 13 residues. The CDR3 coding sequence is TGTGCCAGCAGAACAGGGTTTTCACAGCCCCAGCATTTT. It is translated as CASRTGFSQPQHF.

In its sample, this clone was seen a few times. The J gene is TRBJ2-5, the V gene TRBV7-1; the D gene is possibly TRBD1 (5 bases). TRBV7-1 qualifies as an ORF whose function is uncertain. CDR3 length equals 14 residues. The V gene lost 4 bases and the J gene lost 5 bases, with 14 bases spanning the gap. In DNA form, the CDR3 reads TGTGCCAGCAGCTTGGCACGCAGGGCCGAGACCCAGTACTTC. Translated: CASSLARRAETQYF.

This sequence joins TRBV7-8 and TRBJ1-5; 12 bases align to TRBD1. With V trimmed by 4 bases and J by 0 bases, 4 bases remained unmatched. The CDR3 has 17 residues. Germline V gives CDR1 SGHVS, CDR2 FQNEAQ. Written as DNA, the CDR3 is TGTGCCAGCAGCTCGGGACAGGGGGCGAATAGCAATCAGCCCCAGCATTTT. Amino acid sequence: CASSSGQGANSNQPQHF.

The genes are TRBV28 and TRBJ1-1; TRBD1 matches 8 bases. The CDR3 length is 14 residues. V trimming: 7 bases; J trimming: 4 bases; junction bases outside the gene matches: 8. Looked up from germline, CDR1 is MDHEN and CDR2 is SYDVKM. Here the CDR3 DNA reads TGTGCCAGCACGTTAACAGGGGGTACCACTGAAGCTTTCTTT. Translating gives CASTLTGGTTEAFF.

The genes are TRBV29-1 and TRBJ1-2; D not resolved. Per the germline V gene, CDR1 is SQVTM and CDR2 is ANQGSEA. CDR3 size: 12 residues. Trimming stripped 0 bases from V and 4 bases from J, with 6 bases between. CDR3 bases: TGCAGCGTTGAAGAAAGAGTCTATGGCTACACCTTC. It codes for CSVEERVYGYTF.

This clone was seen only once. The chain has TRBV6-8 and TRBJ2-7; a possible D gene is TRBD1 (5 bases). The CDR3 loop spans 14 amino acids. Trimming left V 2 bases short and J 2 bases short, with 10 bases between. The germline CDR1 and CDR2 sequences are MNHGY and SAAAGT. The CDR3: CASSYGAEPYEQYF. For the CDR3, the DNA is TGTGCCAGCAGTTACGGGGCGGAGCCCTACGAGCAGTACTTC.

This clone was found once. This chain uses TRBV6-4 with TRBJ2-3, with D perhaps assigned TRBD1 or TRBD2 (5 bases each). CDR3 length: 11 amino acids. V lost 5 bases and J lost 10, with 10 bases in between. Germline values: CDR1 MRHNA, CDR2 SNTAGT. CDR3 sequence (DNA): TGTGCCAGCAGTCCGGGACGGGCGCAGTATTTT. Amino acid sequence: CASSPGRAQYF.

CDR3 DNA sequence: TGTGCCACCTCACCCCACAAGGTGGCGTCTGAAGCTTTCTTT. As protein: CATSPHKVASEAFF. The genes are TRBV28 and TRBJ1-1, with unresolved D. With 10 bases removed from V and 6 bases from J, the gap between germline ends came to 21 bases. This CDR3 has 14 residues. Germline V gene lookup returns CDR1 MDHEN and CDR2 SYDVKM.

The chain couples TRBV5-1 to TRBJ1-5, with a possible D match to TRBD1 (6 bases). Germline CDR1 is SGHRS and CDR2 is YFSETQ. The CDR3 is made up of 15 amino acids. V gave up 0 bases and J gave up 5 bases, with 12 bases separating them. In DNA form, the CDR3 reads TGCGCCAGCAGCTTGGAGGGGGGCCCGGATCAGCCCCAGCATTTT. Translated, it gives CASSLEGGPDQPQHF.

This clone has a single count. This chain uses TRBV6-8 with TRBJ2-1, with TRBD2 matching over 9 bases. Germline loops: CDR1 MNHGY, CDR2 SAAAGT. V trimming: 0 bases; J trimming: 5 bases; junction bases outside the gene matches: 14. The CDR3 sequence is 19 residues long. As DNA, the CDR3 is TGTGCCAGCAGTTACTCGGCCGCAAGCGGGAGGTCCTGGGACAATGAGCAGTTCTTC. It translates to CASSYSAASGRSWDNEQFF.